This T cell receptor beta chain stems from a study of tumor-infiltrating lymphocytes in localized non-small cell lung cancer. Trimming cost V 1 base and J 3 bases, with 7 bases left between them. Germline CDR1 is MDHEN and CDR2 is SYDVKM. The CDR3 covers 14 residues. Sequencing used immunoSEQ multiplex PCR; TCRdb keeps in-frame clones, though not all of them. The sample contains about 16,000 clones, around three quarters of which appear only once. The chain couples TRBV28 to TRBJ1-5, with D possibly being TRBD1 (5 bases). This TCR came from a human donor with non-small cell lung cancer. Sequencing was carried out using lung tumor tissue. CDR3 DNA sequence: TGTGCCAGCAGTTTATCACAGGACAATCAGCCCCAGCATTTT. Encoded protein: CASSLSQDNQPQHF. The variable domain in full, with the rest retrieved from reference TRBV28 and TRBJ1-5, is DVKVTQSSRYLVKRTGEKVFLECVQDMDHENMFWYRQDPGLGLRLIYFSYDVKMKEKGDIPEGYSVSREKKERFSLILESASTNQTSMYLCASSLSQDNQPQHFGDGTRLSIL.